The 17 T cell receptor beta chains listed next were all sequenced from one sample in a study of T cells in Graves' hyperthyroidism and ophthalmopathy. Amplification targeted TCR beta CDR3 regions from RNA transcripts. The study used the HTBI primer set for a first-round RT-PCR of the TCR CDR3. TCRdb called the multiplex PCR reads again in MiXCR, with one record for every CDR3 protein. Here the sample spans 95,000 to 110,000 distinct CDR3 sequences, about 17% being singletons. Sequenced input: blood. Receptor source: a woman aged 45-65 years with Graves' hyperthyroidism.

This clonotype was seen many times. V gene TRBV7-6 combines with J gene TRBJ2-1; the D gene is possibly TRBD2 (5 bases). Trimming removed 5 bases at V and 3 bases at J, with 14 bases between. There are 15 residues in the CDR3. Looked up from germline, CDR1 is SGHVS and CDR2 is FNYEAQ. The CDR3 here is CASSPTLGDYNEQFF. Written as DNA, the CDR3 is TGTGCCAGCAGCCCAACTCTGGGAGACTACAATGAGCAGTTCTTC.

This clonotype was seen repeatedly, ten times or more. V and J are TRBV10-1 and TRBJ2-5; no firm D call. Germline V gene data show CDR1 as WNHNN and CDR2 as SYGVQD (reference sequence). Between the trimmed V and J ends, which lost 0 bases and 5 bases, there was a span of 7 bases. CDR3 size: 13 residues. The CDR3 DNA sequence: TGCGCCAGCAGTGAGTCATTGGGGGAGACCCAGTACTTC. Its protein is CASSESLGETQYF.

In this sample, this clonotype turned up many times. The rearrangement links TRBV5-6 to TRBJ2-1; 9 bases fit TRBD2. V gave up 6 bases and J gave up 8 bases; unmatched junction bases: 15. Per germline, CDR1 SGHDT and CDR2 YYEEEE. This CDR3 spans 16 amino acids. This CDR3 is CASTPGIAGVLDEQFF. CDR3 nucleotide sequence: TGTGCCAGCACCCCGGGGATAGCGGGAGTTCTGGATGAGCAGTTCTTC.

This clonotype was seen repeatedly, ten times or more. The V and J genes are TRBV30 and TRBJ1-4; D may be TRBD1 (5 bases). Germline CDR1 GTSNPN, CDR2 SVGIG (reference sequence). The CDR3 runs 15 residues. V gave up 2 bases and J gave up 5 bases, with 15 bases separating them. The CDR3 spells CAWSPTTVRNEKLFF. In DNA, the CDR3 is TGTGCCTGGAGTCCAACGACAGTGCGGAATGAAAAACTGTTTTTT.

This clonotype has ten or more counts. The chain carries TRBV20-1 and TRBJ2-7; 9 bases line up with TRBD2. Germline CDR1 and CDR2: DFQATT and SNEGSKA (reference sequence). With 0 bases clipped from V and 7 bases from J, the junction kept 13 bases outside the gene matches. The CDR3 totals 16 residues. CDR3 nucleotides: TGCAGTGCTAGAGATCTGCGGGAGGGCCTAATTGGGGAGCAGTACGTC. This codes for CSARDLREGLIGEQYV.

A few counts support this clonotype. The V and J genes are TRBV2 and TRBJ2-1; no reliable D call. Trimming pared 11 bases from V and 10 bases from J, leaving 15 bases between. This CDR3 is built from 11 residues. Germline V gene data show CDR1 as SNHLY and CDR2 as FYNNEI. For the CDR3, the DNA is TGTGCCTGCCTAAAGGGCAGAGAGCAGTTCTTC. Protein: CACLKGREQFF.

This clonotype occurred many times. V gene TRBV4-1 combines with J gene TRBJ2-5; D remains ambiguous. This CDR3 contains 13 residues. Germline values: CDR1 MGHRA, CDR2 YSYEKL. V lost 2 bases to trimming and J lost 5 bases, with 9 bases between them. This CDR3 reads CASSQFTSETQYF. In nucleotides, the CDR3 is TGCGCCAGCAGCCAATTTACCTCGGAGACCCAGTACTTC.

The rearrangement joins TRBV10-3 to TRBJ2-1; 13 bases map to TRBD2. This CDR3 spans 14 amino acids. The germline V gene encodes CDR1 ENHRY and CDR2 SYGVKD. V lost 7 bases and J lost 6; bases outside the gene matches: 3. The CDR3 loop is CAINRTSGSNEQFF. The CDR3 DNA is TGTGCCATCAACCGGACTAGCGGGAGCAATGAGCAGTTCTTC.

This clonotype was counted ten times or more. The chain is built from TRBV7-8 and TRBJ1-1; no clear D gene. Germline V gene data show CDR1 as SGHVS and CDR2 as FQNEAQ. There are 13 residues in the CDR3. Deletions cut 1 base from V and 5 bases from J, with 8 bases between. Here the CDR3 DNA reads TGTGCCAGCAGCTTAGAGAGGGAAACTGAAGCTTTCTTT. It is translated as CASSLERETEAFF.

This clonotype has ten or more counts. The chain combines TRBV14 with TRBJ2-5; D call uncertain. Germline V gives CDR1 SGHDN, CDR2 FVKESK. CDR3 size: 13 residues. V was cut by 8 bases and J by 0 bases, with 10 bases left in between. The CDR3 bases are TGTGCCAGCCGTCTCACGCACCAAGAGACCCAGTACTTC. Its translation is CASRLTHQETQYF.

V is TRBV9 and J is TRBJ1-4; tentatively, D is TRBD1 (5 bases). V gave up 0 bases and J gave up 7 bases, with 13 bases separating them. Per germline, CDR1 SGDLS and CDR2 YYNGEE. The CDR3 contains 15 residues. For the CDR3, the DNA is TGTGCCAGCAGCGTAGAGGGACTCTCGGGTGAAAAACTGTTTTTT. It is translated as CASSVEGLSGEKLFF.

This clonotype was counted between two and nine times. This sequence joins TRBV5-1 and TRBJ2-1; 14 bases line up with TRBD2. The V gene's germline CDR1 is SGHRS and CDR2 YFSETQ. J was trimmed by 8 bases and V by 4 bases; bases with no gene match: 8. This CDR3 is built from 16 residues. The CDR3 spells CASSLGLAGEVDEQFF. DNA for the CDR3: TGCGCCAGCAGCCTGGGACTAGCGGGAGAGGTCGATGAGCAGTTCTTC.

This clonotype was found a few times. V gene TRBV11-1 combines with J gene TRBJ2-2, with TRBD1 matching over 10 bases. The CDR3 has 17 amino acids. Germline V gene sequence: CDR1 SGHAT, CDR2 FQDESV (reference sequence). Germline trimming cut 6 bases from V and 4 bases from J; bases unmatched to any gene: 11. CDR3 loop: CASRSGQGMGGTGELFF. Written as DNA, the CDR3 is TGTGCCAGCAGGTCGGGACAGGGGATGGGAGGCACCGGGGAGCTGTTTTTT.

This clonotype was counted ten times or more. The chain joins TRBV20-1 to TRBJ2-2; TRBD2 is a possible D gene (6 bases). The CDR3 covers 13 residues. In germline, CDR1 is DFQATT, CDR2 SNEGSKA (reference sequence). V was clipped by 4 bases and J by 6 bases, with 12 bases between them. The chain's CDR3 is CSAIGSGAGELFF. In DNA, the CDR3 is TGCAGTGCTATCGGGAGTGGGGCCGGGGAGCTGTTTTTT.

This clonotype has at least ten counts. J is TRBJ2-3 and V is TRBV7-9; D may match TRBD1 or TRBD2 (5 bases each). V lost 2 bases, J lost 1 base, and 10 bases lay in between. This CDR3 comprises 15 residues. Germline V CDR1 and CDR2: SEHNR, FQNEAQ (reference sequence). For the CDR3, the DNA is TGTGCCAGCAGCTTAAGAGGGACGGGCACAGATACGCAGTATTTT. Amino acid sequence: CASSLRGTGTDTQYF.

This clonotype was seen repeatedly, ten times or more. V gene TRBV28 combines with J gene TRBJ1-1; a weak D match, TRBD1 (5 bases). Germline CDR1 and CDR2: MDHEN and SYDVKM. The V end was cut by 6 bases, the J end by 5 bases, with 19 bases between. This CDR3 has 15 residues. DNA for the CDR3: TGTGCCAGCAGGACCCTCAGGGCCTCGGGGACTGAAGCTTTCTTT. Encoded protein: CASRTLRASGTEAFF.

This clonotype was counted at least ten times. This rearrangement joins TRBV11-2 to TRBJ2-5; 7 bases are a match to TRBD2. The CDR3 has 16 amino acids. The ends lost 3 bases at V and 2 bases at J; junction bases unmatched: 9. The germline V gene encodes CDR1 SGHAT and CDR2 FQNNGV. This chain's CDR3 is CASSFSGVGGQETQYF. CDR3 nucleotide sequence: TGTGCCAGCAGCTTTAGTGGCGTCGGGGGGCAAGAGACCCAGTACTTC.